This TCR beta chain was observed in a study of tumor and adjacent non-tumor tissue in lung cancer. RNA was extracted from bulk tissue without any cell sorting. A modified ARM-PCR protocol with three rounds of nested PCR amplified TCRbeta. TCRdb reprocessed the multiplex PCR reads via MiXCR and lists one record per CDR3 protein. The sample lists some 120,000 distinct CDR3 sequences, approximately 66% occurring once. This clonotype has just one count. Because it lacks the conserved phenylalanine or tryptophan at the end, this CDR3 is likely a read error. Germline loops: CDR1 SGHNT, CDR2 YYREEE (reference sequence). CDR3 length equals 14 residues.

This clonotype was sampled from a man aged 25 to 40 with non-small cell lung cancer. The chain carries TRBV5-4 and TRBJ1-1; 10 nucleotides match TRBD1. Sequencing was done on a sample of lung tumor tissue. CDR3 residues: CASSLTGGPAEAFS. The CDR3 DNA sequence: TGTGCCAGTAGCTTGACAGGGGGCCCGGCTGAAGCTTTCTCT.